This T cell receptor (beta chain) was recovered during a study of blood T cells in healthy people across ages. Combining a sample-barcoded 5' primer with a J-beta primer mix, a second PCR ran for roughly 6 to 11 cycles. Using its own MiXCR run on the 5' RACE reads, TCRdb lists one record per CDR3 protein. The sample consists of about 1 million distinct CDR3 sequences, 40% to 50% of them appearing once. Study results and caveats: Any conclusive comparison of naive versus antigen-experienced cells was prevented by using unsorted PBMCs.

Isolated per sample were at least 6.5 million PBMCs. For this clonotype: Its antigen is unidentified.

The TCR originated in a woman aged 60-70 years in good health. The sample comprised blood.

The CDR3 sequence is CASSKGTSGNYEQYF. The CDR3 DNA reads TGCGCCAGCAGCAAAGGGACTAGCGGAAACTACGAGCAGTACTTC. The chain is built from TRBV5-1 and TRBJ2-5; the match to TRBD2 covers 11 bases. The end of the DNA aligns better with TRBJ2-7, so the J call may be wrong. This CDR3 has 15 residues. Germline CDR1 and CDR2: SGHRS and YFSETQ.